The rows below give T cell receptor beta chains drawn from one sample of a study of CD8 T cells in Susac syndrome. One entry per CDR3 protein, called by TCRdb with MiXCR from the immunoSEQ multiplex PCR reads. Of 80,000 or so distinct CDR3 sequences listed, about 96% are singletons. The sequenced sample consisted of CD8+ T cells from PBMCs. Receptor source: a human donor with Susac syndrome. Each CDR3 is given with its conserved first and last residue. A D gene is named only where the DNA matches it firmly. The listing skips clone size in some rows; elsewhere it reads once, few, many or a size class.

clone size,V gene,J gene,D gene,CDR3 DNA,CDR3 protein
-,TRBV2,TRBJ2-5,-,TGTGCCAGCAGTGACCCGATGGGGAAGTTCCGGGAGACCCAGTACTTC,CASSDPMGKFRETQYF
-,TRBV6-2/TRBV6-3,TRBJ1-4,-,TGTGCCAGCAGTAACGTGATGACTAATGAAAAACTGTTTTTT,CASSNVMTNEKLFF
-,TRBV2,TRBJ1-3,-,TGTGCCAGCAGTGAAACTACAGACGGAAACACCATATATTTT,CASSETTDGNTIYF
-,TRBV20-1,TRBJ2-5,TRBD2,TGCAGTGCTAGTTCCTATGGACTAGCGGACCTCCAAGAGACCCAGTACTTC,CSASSYGLADLQETQYF
-,TRBV25-1,TRBJ2-3,-,TGTGCCAGCACCGGGAGAAATACAGATACGCAGTATTTT,CASTGRNTDTQYF
once,TRBV19,TRBJ2-1,-,TGTGCCACCGCGATGGACAGTTACAATGAGCAGTTCTTC,CATAMDSYNEQFF
-,TRBV9,TRBJ2-1,TRBD2,TGTGCCAGCAGCGTTCTCTCCTTAGCGGGAGGCAATGAGCAGTTCTTC,CASSVLSLAGGNEQFF
-,TRBV30,TRBJ2-1,-,TGTGCCTGGAGTCCCTACAATGAGCAGTTCTTC,CAWSPYNEQFF
-,TRBV5-1,TRBJ2-5,TRBD1,TGCGCCAGCAGCTTGAACCGGGACAGGGGGCATAAGTACTTC,CASSLNRDRGHKYF
-,TRBV5-4,TRBJ1-2,-,TGTGCCAGCAGCTCGGATGGGAGGCATGTCTATGGCTACACCTTC,CASSSDGRHVYGYTF
-,TRBV14,TRBJ2-3,TRBD2,TGTGCCAGCAGCCAAGATTGGTTGGCTAGCGGGATCCCAGATACGCAGTATTTT,CASSQDWLASGIPDTQYF
few,TRBV5-1,TRBJ2-3,-,TGCGCCAGCAGCTCCCCGGACCCACTAACCACAGATACGCAGTATTTT,CASSSPDPLTTDTQYF
-,TRBV12-3/TRBV12-4,TRBJ2-2,-,TGTGCCAGCAGTCCCCCCCCAAGCGGGTGGACCGGGGAGCTGTTTTTT,CASSPPPSGWTGELFF
-,TRBV9,TRBJ2-1,TRBD2,TGTGCCAGCAGCGTAACTAGCGCGATAGGCAGCTCCTACAATGAGCAGTTCTTC,CASSVTSAIGSSYNEQFF
-,TRBV19,TRBJ1-1,-,TGTGCCAGTAGTATATCTGTACAGGATGAAGCTTTCTTT,CASSISVQDEAFF
-,TRBV9,TRBJ2-3,TRBD2,TGTGCCAGCAGCGCAGGACTAGCGGGGAGCACAGATACGCAGTATTTT,CASSAGLAGSTDTQYF
-,TRBV29-1,TRBJ2-1,TRBD2,TGCAGCGTTGCTGGGGCTAGCGGGAGAGGGAATGAGCAGTTCTTC,CSVAGASGRGNEQFF
-,TRBV24-1,TRBJ2-3,-,TGTGCCACCAGTGATTTAACAGCCACAGATACGCAGTATTTT,CATSDLTATDTQYF
-,TRBV9,TRBJ1-1,TRBD1,TGTGCCAGCAGCGTAGCGGGACAGATAAGAAGTGCCACTGAAGCTTTCTTT,CASSVAGQIRSATEAFF
-,TRBV20-1,TRBJ2-5,TRBD1,TGCAGTGCTAGAGGGGACAGGGCCCACCAAGAGACCCAGTACTTC,CSARGDRAHQETQYF
-,TRBV15,TRBJ1-2,-,TGTGCCACCCCGGGACGGCCGCTTCCCTGGGGTGGCTACACCTTC,CATPGRPLPWGGYTF
-,TRBV13,TRBJ2-1,-,TGTGCCAGCAGCTTAGAGGTCAGCAATGAGCAGTTCTTC,CASSLEVSNEQFF
-,TRBV25-1,TRBJ2-5,-,TGTGCCAGCAAGTCGGGCGAGACCCAGTACTTC,CASKSGETQYF
once,TRBV29-1,TRBJ2-1,-,TGCAGCGTTCGGTCCGCCTACAATGAGCAGTTCTTC,CSVRSAYNEQFF
-,TRBV29-1,TRBJ2-1,TRBD1,TGCAGCGTTGCGCCGACAGGGAATGAGCAGTTCTTC,CSVAPTGNEQFF
-,TRBV5-6,TRBJ2-5,TRBD1,TGTGCCAGCAGCCTTACGGACAGGGGCCCCCAAGAGACCCAGTACTTC,CASSLTDRGPQETQYF
-,TRBV3-1,TRBJ1-1,-,TGTGCCAGCAGCCAAGGAGGGGGGGATATGAACACTGAAGCTTTCTTT,CASSQGGGDMNTEAFF
-,TRBV12-3/TRBV12-4,TRBJ1-1,TRBD1,TGTGCCAGCAGTTTAGGGACAGGGAGTTTGGTCGAAGCTTTCTTT,CASSLGTGSLVEAFF
-,TRBV5-1,TRBJ1-6,-,TGCGCCAGCAGCTTGTCCAGGGAGGGGGGACCCCTCCACTTT,CASSLSREGGPLHF
-,TRBV25-1,TRBJ1-2,-,TGTGCCAGCAGTGAATTGGGAGGGGATGGCTACACCTTC,CASSELGGDGYTF
-,TRBV29-1,TRBJ1-1,-,TGCAGCGTTTTGTTCTCCGACAGGTCTGAAGCTTTCTTT,CSVLFSDRSEAFF
-,TRBV27,TRBJ2-7,-,TGTGCCAGCAGTTTATCGCTACTCGACGAGCAGTACTTC,CASSLSLLDEQYF
-,TRBV21-1,TRBJ1-5,-,TGTGCCAGCACTCTTCGGCCGGGTCAGCCCCAGCATTTT,CASTLRPGQPQHF
once,TRBV9,TRBJ2-2,TRBD2,TGTGCCAGCAGTGGACTAGCGGGAGGCCCTCGGAACACCGGGGAGCTGTTTTTT,CASSGLAGGPRNTGELFF
-,TRBV5-1,TRBJ1-2,TRBD1,TGCGCCAGCAGCTTGACAGGGGGTGACCACTATGGCTACACCTTC,CASSLTGGDHYGYTF
-,TRBV19,TRBJ1-1,-,TGTGCCAGTAGTATACAGGGAAGGAGGACTGAAGCTTTCTTT,CASSIQGRRTEAFF
-,TRBV7-6,TRBJ2-7,TRBD2,TGTGCCAGCAGCTCTAGCGGGAGAATTTCCTACGAGCAGTACTTC,CASSSSGRISYEQYF
-,TRBV4-3,TRBJ2-7,TRBD2,TGCGCCAGCACCCCACCGATAGCCCTTAGCGGGAGCCGGTCCTACGAGCAGTACTTC,CASTPPIALSGSRSYEQYF
-,TRBV7-9,TRBJ2-7,TRBD1,TGTGCCAGCAGCTTAGCAATGGGGACAGGGGCCTTGTACGAGCAGTACTTC,CASSLAMGTGALYEQYF
-,TRBV24-1,TRBJ2-5,-,TGTGCCACCAGTGACCGCCAGGATTCCCAAGAGACCCAGTACTTC,CATSDRQDSQETQYF
-,TRBV25-1,TRBJ2-3,-,TGTGCCAGCACTACCGGCACGCAGTATTTT,CASTTGTQYF
-,TRBV5-1,TRBJ2-1,-,TGCGCCAGCAGCTTGGTGGGGGGAAACTCGGACAATGAGCAGTTCTTC,CASSLVGGNSDNEQFF